The 19 T cell receptor beta chains below were found in one sample sequenced in a study of cytomegalovirus exposure and HLA in healthy donors. Libraries were prepared by immunoSEQ multiplex PCR; TCRdb keeps only in-frame clonotypes and omits some of them. Seen here are about 86,000 clones, approximately 93% observed once, and the top ten hold roughly 0.65%. Input material: PBMCs. All receptors derive from a man in his late teens or twenties in good health and CMV-seronegative.

The V call is TRBV11-3, the J call TRBJ2-1, with 12 bases fitting TRBD2. The length of the CDR3 is 19 residues. Germline lookup yields CDR1 SGHNT and CDR2 YENEEA. V shed 1 base, J shed 2 bases, and the junction held 9 bases outside the gene matches. As DNA, the CDR3 is TGTGCCAGCAGCTTAGGGAGGGCTAGCGGGAGGGAAGCCTACAATGAGCAGTTCTTC. It is translated as CASSLGRASGREAYNEQFF.

V gene TRBV6-4 combines with J gene TRBJ2-1; TRBD1 matches 12 bases. This CDR3 has 16 residues. Losses at the gene ends were 4 bases for V and 10 bases for J; bases not matched to a gene: 11. Germline V gene data show CDR1 as MRHNA and CDR2 as SNTAGT. As DNA, the CDR3 is TGTGCCAGCAGTGCAATTCCGGGACAGGGGGCTGGCGAGCAGTTCTTC. Protein product: CASSAIPGQGAGEQFF.

The gene calls are TRBV5-6 and TRBJ1-1; D is possibly TRBD1 (6 bases). Germline V lookup: CDR1 SGHDT, CDR2 YYEEEE. The V end lost 1 base, the J end lost 3 bases, and 10 bases lay between the germline ends. CDR3 length equals 14 residues. The CDR3: CASSLWAGDTEAFF. CDR3 coding DNA: TGTGCCAGCAGCTTGTGGGCAGGGGACACTGAAGCTTTCTTT.

This sequence joins TRBV5-1 and TRBJ1-2; 8 positions agree with TRBD1. CDR1 and CDR2 from the germline V gene are SGHRS and YFSETQ. The CDR3 runs to 15 residues. V dropped 4 bases and J dropped 2; count of bases not matched to a gene: 7. This CDR3 reads CASSEGQGRNYGYTF. For the CDR3, the DNA is TGCGCCAGCAGCGAAGGACAGGGACGCAACTATGGCTACACCTTC.

This clone came up once. The chain couples TRBV6-5 to TRBJ2-2, with D possibly matching TRBD1 (6 bases). Germline V gene lookup returns CDR1 MNHEY and CDR2 SVGAGI. The germline V and J ends were trimmed by 10 bases and 0 bases, with 9 bases remaining between them. The CDR3 contains 13 residues. CDR3 loop: CATGTSNTGELFF. Written as DNA, the CDR3 is TGTGCCACCGGGACATCGAACACCGGGGAGCTGTTTTTT.

The genes are TRBV7-8 and TRBJ2-2; TRBD2 agrees at 9 bases. Per the germline V gene, CDR1 is SGHVS and CDR2 is FQNEAQ. Losses at the gene ends were 5 bases for V and 7 bases for J; bases not matched to a gene: 5. The CDR3 is 14 amino acids. DNA for the CDR3: TGTGCCAGCAGCACCAATAGCGGGAGCGGGGAGCTGTTTTTT. Residues: CASSTNSGSGELFF.

This clone was seen a single time. The CDR3 region is CASSLNSGRGTDTQYF. The CDR3 DNA sequence: TGTGCCAGCAGCTTAAACTCCGGGAGGGGCACAGATACGCAGTATTTT. The chain recombines TRBV7-8 with TRBJ2-3, with TRBD2 identical over 8 bases. V lost 2 bases and J lost 1; bases outside the gene matches: 5. The germline gives CDR1 SGHVS, CDR2 FQNEAQ. The CDR3 covers 16 residues.

The chain carries TRBV12-5 and TRBJ2-1, with a weak D call TRBD1 (6 bases). CDR1 LGHNT and CDR2 FRNRAP come from the germline V gene. Trimming took 0 bases from V and 6 from J, leaving 18 bases between them. The CDR3 has 17 residues. This chain's CDR3 is CASGLVGALGYTNEQFF. In DNA, the CDR3 is TGTGCTAGTGGTTTGGTGGGGGCGCTGGGGTACACCAATGAGCAGTTCTTC.

The chain has TRBV19 and TRBJ2-2; tentatively, D is TRBD1 (6 bases). This CDR3 is built from 13 residues. Germline V gene lookup returns CDR1 LNHDA and CDR2 SQIVND (reference sequence). V was trimmed by 5 bases and J by 6 bases, leaving 10 bases between them. The CDR3 sequence: CASSLQGPGELFF. CDR3 bases: TGTGCCAGTAGTCTACAGGGTCCCGGGGAGCTGTTTTTT.

The chain links TRBV18 to TRBJ2-2, with TRBD1 identical over 10 bases. CDR1 is KGHSH, CDR2 LQKENI, per germline. The CDR3 is 17 residues long. V was pared by 3 bases and J by 5 bases, with 9 bases of the junction left unmatched. The CDR3 loop reads CASSPSPGTGVTGELFF. For the CDR3, the DNA is TGTGCCAGCTCACCCTCCCCAGGGACAGGGGTGACCGGGGAGCTGTTTTTT.

The chain has TRBV9 and TRBJ2-3; 8 bases line up with TRBD1. V trimming: 4 bases; J trimming: 3 bases; junction bases outside the gene matches: 7. This CDR3 has 15 amino acids. Germline V gives CDR1 SGDLS, CDR2 YYNGEE. The CDR3: CASSTQTGVTDTQYF. The CDR3 nucleotides read TGTGCCAGCAGCACCCAGACAGGGGTGACAGATACGCAGTATTTT.

The CDR3 sequence is CASSQTSGPNTGELFF. The CDR3 nucleotides read TGCGCCAGCAGCCAAACTAGCGGCCCGAACACCGGGGAGCTGTTTTTT. The V gene is TRBV5-1, the J gene TRBJ2-2; 8 bases fit TRBD2. The CDR3 is made up of 16 amino acids. J gave up 0 bases and V 4 bases, and 5 bases lay outside the gene matches. Germline CDR1 SGHRS, CDR2 YFSETQ. Full variable domain (missing parts from reference TRBV5-1 and TRBJ2-2): KAGVTQTPRYLIKTRGQQVTLSCSPISGHRSVSWYQQTPGQGLQFLFEYFSETQRNKGNFPGRFSGRQFSNSRSEMNVSTLELGDSALYLCASSQTSGPNTGELFFGEGSRLTVL.

V and J are TRBV5-4 and TRBJ1-1; the D gene is possibly TRBD1 (5 bases). Germline V lookup: CDR1 SGHNT, CDR2 YYREEE (reference sequence). There are 15 residues in the CDR3. V dropped 0 bases and J dropped 0 bases, with 9 bases sitting between them. This CDR3 is CASSLVGGVNTEAFF. CDR3 nucleotides: TGTGCCAGCAGCTTGGTGGGGGGAGTGAACACTGAAGCTTTCTTT. The full variable domain, with the rest looked up from reference TRBV5-4 and TRBJ1-1, is ETGVTQSPTHLIKTRGQQVTLRCSSQSGHNTVSWYQQALGQGPQFIFQYYREEENGRGNFPPRFSGLQFPNYSSELNVNALELDDSALYLCASSLVGGVNTEAFFGQGTRLTVV.

CDR3 nucleotide sequence: TGTGCTAGTGGTTGGGGGACAGGGGGCGATAGGTTTGGCTACACCTTC. This translates into CASGWGTGGDRFGYTF. The rearrangement links TRBV12-5 to TRBJ1-2, with 12 bases matching TRBD1. The CDR3 covers 16 residues. V shed 4 bases, J shed 7 bases, and the junction held 10 bases outside the gene matches. Germline assignment: CDR1 LGHNT and CDR2 FRNRAP.

This clone was detected only once. V usage is TRBV6-1 and J usage is TRBJ2-2; the D gene is possibly TRBD1 (5 bases). Trimming left V 8 bases short and J 0 bases short, with 13 bases between. The CDR3 spans 15 residues. Germline V lookup: CDR1 MNHNS, CDR2 SASEGT. The CDR3 loop is CASFSYRSNTGELFF. In DNA, the CDR3 is TGTGCCAGCTTTTCTTACAGGTCGAACACCGGGGAGCTGTTTTTT.

This chain joins TRBV9 and TRBJ1-3, with D maybe TRBD1 (6 bases). Germline V gene data show CDR1 as SGDLS and CDR2 as YYNGEE. The CDR3 is 17 amino acids. The V and J ends lost 0 bases and 0 bases respectively, with 13 bases between them. The chain's CDR3 is CASSVGHPDSSGNTIYF. Written as DNA, the CDR3 is TGTGCCAGCAGCGTAGGCCATCCGGACAGCTCTGGAAACACCATATATTTT.

The rearrangement joins TRBV7-8 to TRBJ2-3; 10 bases align to TRBD2. Germline CDR1 is SGHVS and CDR2 is FQNEAQ. Unmatched junction bases numbered 5, after V lost 1 base and J lost 1 base. The CDR3 has 17 residues. CDR3 sequence (DNA): TGTGCCAGCAGCTTAGGGGCGAGCGGGGGGGGCACAGATACGCAGTATTTT. Amino acid sequence: CASSLGASGGGTDTQYF.

This sequence joins TRBV30 and TRBJ1-3, with 8 bases that match TRBD1. This CDR3 spans 15 amino acids. Unmatched junction bases numbered 7, after V lost 1 base and J lost 5 bases. The germline V gene encodes CDR1 GTSNPN and CDR2 SVGIG (reference sequence). The CDR3 spells CAWSAPRGLRNTIYF. DNA of the CDR3: TGTGCCTGGAGTGCTCCCAGGGGGCTTAGAAACACCATATATTTT.

This chain uses TRBV18 with TRBJ2-7; the match to TRBD1 covers 7 bases. Germline V gene data show CDR1 as KGHSH and CDR2 as LQKENI. CDR3 length: 13 amino acids. Trimming at V came to 3 bases and at J to 3 bases, leaving 2 bases not matched to a gene. Here the CDR3 DNA reads TGTGCCAGCTCACCGGGACAGTACTACGAGCAGTACTTC. Its protein product is CASSPGQYYEQYF. Using reference TRBV18 and TRBJ2-7 for the parts outside the CDR3, the full variable domain is NAGVMQNPRHLVRRRGQEARLRCSPMKGHSHVYWYRQLPEEGLKFMVYLQKENIIDESGMPKERFSAEFPKEGPSILRIQQVVRGDSAAYFCASSPGQYYEQYFGPGTRLTVT.